This T cell receptor (beta chain) was recorded in a study of blood T cell repertoires in COVID-19. Study in general: T cells, B-cell-depleted T cells, or PBMCs provided the cDNA or gDNA that served as material.

Libraries were prepared by immunoSEQ multiplex PCR; TCRdb keeps only in-frame clonotypes and omits some of them. The data show 380,000 or so clones, 88% seen once. The CDR3 extends over 14 amino acids. Germline values: CDR1 MGHRA, CDR2 YSYEKL. Trimming pared 7 bases from V and 0 bases from J, leaving 11 bases between. Living in 24 US areas, the participants were between roughly 18 and 89 years of age. The TCR was taken from a woman younger than 45 with acute COVID-19. The specimen sequenced was PBMCs or T cells enriched from blood (not recorded which). This sequence joins TRBV4-1 and TRBJ2-3; D not certain. The CDR3 DNA reads as TGCGCCAGCAAAGCGACTCCTAGCACAGATACGCAGTATTTT. This encodes CASKATPSTDTQYF.